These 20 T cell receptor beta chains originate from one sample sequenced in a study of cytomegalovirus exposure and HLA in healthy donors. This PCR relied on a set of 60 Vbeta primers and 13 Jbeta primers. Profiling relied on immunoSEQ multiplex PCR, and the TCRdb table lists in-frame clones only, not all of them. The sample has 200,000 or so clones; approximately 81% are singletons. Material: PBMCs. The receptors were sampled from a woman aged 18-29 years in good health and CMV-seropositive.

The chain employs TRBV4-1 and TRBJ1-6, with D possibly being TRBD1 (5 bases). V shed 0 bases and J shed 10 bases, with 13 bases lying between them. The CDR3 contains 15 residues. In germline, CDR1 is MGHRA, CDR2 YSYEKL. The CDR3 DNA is TGCGCCAGCAGCCAAGATCCACAGGCAGTCTCACCCCTCCACTTT. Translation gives CASSQDPQAVSPLHF.

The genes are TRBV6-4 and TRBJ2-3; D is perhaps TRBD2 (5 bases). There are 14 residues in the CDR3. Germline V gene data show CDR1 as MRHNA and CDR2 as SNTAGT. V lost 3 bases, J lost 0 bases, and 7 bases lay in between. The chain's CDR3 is CASSESGSTDTQYF. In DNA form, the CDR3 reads TGTGCCAGCAGTGAGTCGGGGAGCACAGATACGCAGTATTTT.

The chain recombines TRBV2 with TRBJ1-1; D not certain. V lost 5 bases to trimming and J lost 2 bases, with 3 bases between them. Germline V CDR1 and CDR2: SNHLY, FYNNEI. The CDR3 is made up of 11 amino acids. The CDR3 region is CASSQNTEAFF. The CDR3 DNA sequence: TGTGCCAGCAGTCAAAACACTGAAGCTTTCTTT.

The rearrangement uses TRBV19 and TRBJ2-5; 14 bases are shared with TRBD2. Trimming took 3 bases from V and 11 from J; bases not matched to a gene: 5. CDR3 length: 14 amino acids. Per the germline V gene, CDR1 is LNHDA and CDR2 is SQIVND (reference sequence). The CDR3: CASSIGTSGGQQYF. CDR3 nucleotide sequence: TGTGCCAGTAGTATTGGGACTAGCGGGGGCCAGCAGTACTTC.

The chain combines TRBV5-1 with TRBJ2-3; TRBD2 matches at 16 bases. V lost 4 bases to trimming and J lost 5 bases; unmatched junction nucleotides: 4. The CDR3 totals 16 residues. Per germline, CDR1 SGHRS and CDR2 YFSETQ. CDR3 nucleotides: TGCGCCAGCAGCCGGGGACTAGCGGGGGGGCTAGATACGCAGTATTTT. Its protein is CASSRGLAGGLDTQYF.

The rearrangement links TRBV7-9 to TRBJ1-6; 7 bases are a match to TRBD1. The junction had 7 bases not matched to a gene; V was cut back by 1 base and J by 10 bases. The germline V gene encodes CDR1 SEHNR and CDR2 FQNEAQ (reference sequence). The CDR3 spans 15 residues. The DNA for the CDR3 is TGTGCCAGCAGCTTAGTGGGACAGCTGCAATCACCCCTCCACTTT. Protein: CASSLVGQLQSPLHF.

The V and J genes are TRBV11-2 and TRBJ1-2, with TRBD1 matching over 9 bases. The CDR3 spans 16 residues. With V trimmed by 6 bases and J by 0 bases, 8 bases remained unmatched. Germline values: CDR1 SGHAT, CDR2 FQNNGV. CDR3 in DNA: TGTGCCAGCAGTTCAGGACAGGGGAGATCTAACTATGGCTACACCTTC. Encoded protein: CASSSGQGRSNYGYTF.

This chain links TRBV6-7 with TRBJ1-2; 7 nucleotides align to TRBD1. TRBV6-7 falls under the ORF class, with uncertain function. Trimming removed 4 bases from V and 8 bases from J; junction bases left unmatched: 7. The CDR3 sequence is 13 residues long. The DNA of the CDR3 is TGTGCCAGCAGTTCCGGACAGGACCTCGGCTACACCTTC. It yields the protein CASSSGQDLGYTF.

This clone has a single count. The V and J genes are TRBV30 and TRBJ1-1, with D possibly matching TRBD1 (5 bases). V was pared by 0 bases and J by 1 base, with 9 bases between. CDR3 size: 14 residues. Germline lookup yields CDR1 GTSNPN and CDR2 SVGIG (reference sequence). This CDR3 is CAWSVSGGNTEAFF. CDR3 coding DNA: TGTGCCTGGAGTGTATCGGGGGGGAACACTGAAGCTTTCTTT.

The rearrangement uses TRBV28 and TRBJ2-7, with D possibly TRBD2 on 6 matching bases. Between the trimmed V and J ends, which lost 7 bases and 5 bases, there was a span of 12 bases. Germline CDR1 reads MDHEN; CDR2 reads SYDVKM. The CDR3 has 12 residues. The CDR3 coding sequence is TGTGCCAGCATGGAGGGGTTCCACGAGCAGTACTTC. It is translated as CASMEGFHEQYF.

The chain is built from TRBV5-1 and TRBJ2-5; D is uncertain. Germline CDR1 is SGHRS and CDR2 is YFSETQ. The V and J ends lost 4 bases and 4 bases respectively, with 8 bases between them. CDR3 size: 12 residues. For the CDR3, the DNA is TGCGCCAGCAGCCCGGCGGTAGAGACCCAGTACTTC. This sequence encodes CASSPAVETQYF.

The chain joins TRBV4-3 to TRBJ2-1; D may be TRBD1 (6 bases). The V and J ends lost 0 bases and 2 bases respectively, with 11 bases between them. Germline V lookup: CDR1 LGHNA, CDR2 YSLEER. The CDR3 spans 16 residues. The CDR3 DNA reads TGCGCCAGCAGCCAAGAAAACAGGGCACCCTACAATGAGCAGTTCTTC. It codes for CASSQENRAPYNEQFF.

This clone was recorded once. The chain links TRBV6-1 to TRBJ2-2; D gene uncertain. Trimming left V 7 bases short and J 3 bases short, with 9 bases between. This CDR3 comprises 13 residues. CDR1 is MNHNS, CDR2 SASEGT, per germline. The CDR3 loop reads CASTPGDTGELFF. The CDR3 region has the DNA TGTGCCAGCACTCCGGGTGACACCGGGGAGCTGTTTTTT.

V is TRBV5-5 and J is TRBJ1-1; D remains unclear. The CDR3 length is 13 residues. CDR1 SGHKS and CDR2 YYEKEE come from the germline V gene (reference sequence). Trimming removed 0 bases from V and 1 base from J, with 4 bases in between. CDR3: CASSLAKNTEAFF. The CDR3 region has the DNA TGTGCCAGCAGCTTGGCAAAGAACACTGAAGCTTTCTTT.

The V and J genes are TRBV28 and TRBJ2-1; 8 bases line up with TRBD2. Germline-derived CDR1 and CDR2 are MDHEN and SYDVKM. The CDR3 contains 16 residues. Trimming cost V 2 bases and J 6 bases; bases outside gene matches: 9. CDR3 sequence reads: CASSLTMRGEANEQFF. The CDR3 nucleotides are TGTGCCAGCAGTTTAACGATGCGGGGGGAGGCCAATGAGCAGTTCTTC.

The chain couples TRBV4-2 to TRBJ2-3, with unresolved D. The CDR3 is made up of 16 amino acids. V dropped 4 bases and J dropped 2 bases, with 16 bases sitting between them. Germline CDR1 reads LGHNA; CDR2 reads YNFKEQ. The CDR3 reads CASSPLRDSATDTQYF. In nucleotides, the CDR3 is TGTGCCAGCAGCCCGTTAAGAGACTCAGCCACAGATACGCAGTATTTT.

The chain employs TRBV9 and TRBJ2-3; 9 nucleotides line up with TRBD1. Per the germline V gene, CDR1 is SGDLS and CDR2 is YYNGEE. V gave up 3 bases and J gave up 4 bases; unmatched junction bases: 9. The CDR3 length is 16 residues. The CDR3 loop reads CASSGQGGGAADTQYF. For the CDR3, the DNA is TGTGCCAGCAGCGGACAGGGGGGGGGTGCGGCAGATACGCAGTATTTT.

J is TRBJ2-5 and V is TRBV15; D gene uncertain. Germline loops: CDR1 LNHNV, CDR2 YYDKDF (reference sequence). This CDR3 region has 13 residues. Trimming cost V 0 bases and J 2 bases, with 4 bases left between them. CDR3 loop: CATSRDPQETQYF. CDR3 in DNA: TGTGCCACCAGCAGAGACCCGCAAGAGACCCAGTACTTC.

The CDR3 loop is CASSFSSAQYF. The CDR3 nucleotides read TGTGCCAGCAGCTTTAGTAGTGCGCAGTATTTT. The J gene is TRBJ2-3, the V gene TRBV11-2; D gene unclear. V was pared by 3 bases and J by 10 bases, with 8 bases between. The CDR3 runs 11 residues. CDR1 and CDR2 (germline): SGHAT, FQNNGV.

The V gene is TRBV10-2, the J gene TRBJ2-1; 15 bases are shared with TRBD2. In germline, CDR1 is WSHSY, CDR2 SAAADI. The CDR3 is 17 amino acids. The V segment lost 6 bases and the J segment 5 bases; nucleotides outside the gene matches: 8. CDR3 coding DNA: TGCGCCAGCAGCTCGGGACTAGCGGGGGGCGACGACAATGAGCAGTTCTTC. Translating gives CASSSGLAGGDDNEQFF.